This T cell receptor beta chain emerged from a study of T cell repertoires in cytomegalovirus infection. Study as a whole: Public signatures in TCR beta pointed to CMV infection and matching HLA type.

TCRdb processed the reads anew with MiXCR; each CDR3 protein has one entry. The table has just under 550,000 distinct CDR3 sequences, about 30% seen once. This clonotype has a count of ten or more. The antigen remains unidentified. Trimming stripped 5 bases from V and 12 bases from J, with 23 bases between. The CDR3 sequence is 14 residues long. Per germline, CDR1 MNHNS and CDR2 SASEGT. General study points: Adding up the frequency of public TCR beta families identified people who carried CMV plus the relevant HLA. Clonotype analysis showed dominance of the ex vivo response by HLA-C-restricted CMV-specific TCR beta clonotypes.

Material for sequencing was PBMCs. The clonotype originates from a human donor in good health (CMV status not recorded). Some clones in this sample may be carry-over from other donors' samples. V and J are TRBV6-1 and TRBJ2-7, with D perhaps assigned TRBD1 or TRBD2 (5 bases each). CDR3 region: CASSRSPDGAGLYF. The CDR3 DNA follows: TGTGCCAGCAGTCGCTCTCCGGACGGGGCCGGGTTGTACTTC.